Below, 26 T cell receptor beta chains from the same sample are listed, as sequenced in a study of response to subunit inactivated influenza vaccine. MiXCR, run by TCRdb on the RT-PCR reads, gives a single entry per CDR3 protein. The sample consists of around 710,000 distinct CDR3 sequences, approximately 13% of them appearing once. The specimen comprised PBMCs from blood, sampled less than 15 days before vaccination. The receptor set was obtained from a man in his fifties or sixties who received an inactivated influenza vaccine.

A few counts support this clonotype. V usage is TRBV7-3 and J usage is TRBJ1-2; 10 nucleotides agree with TRBD1. The V and J ends lost 9 bases and 7 bases, in that order; junction bases with no gene match: 8. CDR3 size: 13 residues. From germline, CDR1 is SGHTA and CDR2 FQGTGA. CDR3 bases: TGTGCCAGTAGTCCGGGACAGGGGACTGGCTACACCTTC. Protein sequence: CASSPGQGTGYTF.

V usage is TRBV4-1 and J usage is TRBJ1-2; TRBD1 might be the D (5 bases). Germline loops: CDR1 MGHRA, CDR2 YSYEKL. V was trimmed by 2 bases and J by 2 bases, leaving 12 bases between them. The CDR3 contains 15 residues. The CDR3 loop is CASSQRSDSNYGYTF. The CDR3 bases are TGCGCCAGCAGCCAACGATCTGACAGCAACTATGGCTACACCTTC.

V usage is TRBV7-2 and J usage is TRBJ2-2, with TRBD2 as a possible D gene (6 bases). The CDR3 length is 15 residues. V was trimmed by 5 bases and J by 7 bases, leaving 17 bases between them. The germline CDR1 and CDR2 sequences are SGHTA and FQGNSA. CDR3 residues: CASSRPGLRGGELFF. Written as DNA, the CDR3 is TGTGCCAGCAGCCGGCCCGGACTGCGGGGCGGGGAGCTGTTTTTT.

This clonotype was observed many times. The J gene is TRBJ2-5, the V gene TRBV10-3; unclear D gene. CDR1 is ENHRY, CDR2 SYGVKD, per germline. Deletions cut 0 bases from V and 7 bases from J, with 6 bases between. CDR3 length equals 12 residues. CDR3 bases: TGTGCCATCAGTGAGTCGGTCGGGACCCAGTACTTC. This sequence encodes CAISESVGTQYF.

The chain combines TRBV19 with TRBJ1-1, with D possibly matching TRBD1 (6 bases). Germline V gene data show CDR1 as LNHDA and CDR2 as SQIVND (reference sequence). The CDR3 totals 14 residues. Trimming took off 6 bases at V and 4 bases at J, with 15 bases between the two ends. The CDR3 sequence is CASSRGVGGTEAFF. In DNA form, the CDR3 reads TGTGCCAGTAGCAGGGGAGTCGGCGGCACTGAAGCTTTCTTT.

The chain employs TRBV20-1 and TRBJ2-1; D tentatively fits TRBD1 or TRBD2 (6 bases each). The CDR3 contains 15 residues. V lost 6 bases and J lost 6, with 21 bases in between. The V gene's germline CDR1 is DFQATT and CDR2 SNEGSKA (reference sequence). CDR3 coding DNA: TGCAGTGCCGGAGGGGGGCGGGTACTTATCAATGAGCAGTTCTTC. Translating gives CSAGGGRVLINEQFF.

The chain employs TRBV12-3 or TRBV12-4 and TRBJ2-1, with 10 bases fitting TRBD2. Germline trimming cut 3 bases from V and 9 bases from J; bases unmatched to any gene: 11. The CDR3 length is 16 residues. CDR3 in amino acids: CASSFQSSGGAFEQFF. The CDR3 nucleotides read TGTGCCAGCAGTTTTCAATCCAGCGGGGGGGCCTTTGAGCAGTTCTTC.

The chain joins TRBV20-1 to TRBJ1-1; D might be TRBD1 (5 bases). CDR1 and CDR2 (germline): DFQATT, SNEGSKA (reference sequence). The CDR3 spans 13 residues. With 6 bases removed from V and 11 bases from J, the gap between germline ends came to 22 bases. The CDR3 DNA reads TGCAGTGCCCCCCTACCAGGACTAGGGGCGGCTTTCTTT. Residues: CSAPLPGLGAAFF.

This clonotype was observed a few times. V and J are TRBV2 and TRBJ1-2; no clear D. Germline V gene sequence: CDR1 SNHLY, CDR2 FYNNEI. V was cut by 4 bases and J by 6 bases, with 15 bases left in between. The CDR3 length is 14 residues. The CDR3 loop reads CASSALKNGDGYTF. The CDR3 region has the DNA TGTGCCAGCAGTGCGCTGAAAAATGGGGATGGCTACACCTTC.

This clonotype was found a few times. The rearrangement links TRBV7-2 to TRBJ2-2; weak D call: TRBD2 (6 bases). The V gene's germline CDR1 is SGHTA and CDR2 FQGNSA. The V gene lost 5 bases and the J gene lost 6 bases, with 19 bases spanning the gap. CDR3 length: 16 amino acids. In nucleotides, the CDR3 is TGTGCCAGCAGCGGCCAACGGGTCAGGGACTCCGGGGAGCTGTTTTTT. Encoded protein: CASSGQRVRDSGELFF. The full variable domain, rest sourced from reference TRBV7-2 and TRBJ2-2, is GAGVSQSPSNKVTEKGKDVELRCDPISGHTALYWYRQSLGQGLEFLIYFQGNSAPDKSGLPSDRFSAERTGGSVSTLTIQRTQQEDSAVYLCASSGQRVRDSGELFFGEGSRLTVL.

The chain couples TRBV12-3 or TRBV12-4 to TRBJ2-7, with TRBD2 matching 11 bases. The V gene end was trimmed by 7 bases and the J gene end by 7 bases; junction bases not matched to a gene: 9. This CDR3 has 14 residues. The CDR3 protein is CASTLLAGAGEQYF. The CDR3 coding sequence is TGTGCCAGCACCTTACTAGCGGGGGCAGGGGAGCAGTACTTC.

The rearrangement joins TRBV10-3 to TRBJ1-2; D is uncertain. The germline V gene encodes CDR1 ENHRY and CDR2 SYGVKD. V lost 5 bases, J lost 4 bases, and 14 bases lay in between. The CDR3 is 14 residues long. CDR3 loop: CAISNDKWSYGYTF. The CDR3 DNA is TGTGCCATCAGTAATGACAAGTGGAGCTATGGCTACACCTTC.

This clonotype was picked up a small number of times. The chain is built from TRBV29-1 and TRBJ2-2; no firm D call. V gave up 5 bases and J gave up 2 bases, with 9 bases separating them. The CDR3 loop spans 13 amino acids. Germline V gene data show CDR1 as SQVTM and CDR2 as ANQGSEA. In DNA form, the CDR3 reads TGCAGCGTTAGAGGATTCAACACCGGGGAGCTGTTTTTT. This codes for CSVRGFNTGELFF.

This clonotype turned up a few times. The rearrangement links TRBV27 to TRBJ2-3; 8 bases agree with TRBD2. Germline CDR1 and CDR2: MNHEY and SMNVEV (reference sequence). This CDR3 region has 15 residues. V shed 5 bases and J 8 bases; nucleotides not matched to a gene: 12. CDR3 bases: TGTGCCAGCAGTCCGGGACTAGGGGGGGGGTTTACGCAGTATTTT. This encodes CASSPGLGGGFTQYF.

This clonotype was seen a few times. The V gene is TRBV28, the J gene TRBJ2-3; D possibly corresponds to TRBD2 (6 bases). The V end was cut by 2 bases, the J end by 1 base, with 13 bases between. There are 16 residues in the CDR3. The germline V gene has CDR1 MDHEN and CDR2 SYDVKM. CDR3 bases: TGTGCCAGCAGTTTAAGGGGCGGGATGGGCACAGATACGCAGTATTTT. This encodes CASSLRGGMGTDTQYF.

This clonotype was counted many times. This chain links TRBV12-3 or TRBV12-4 with TRBJ2-1; D gene ambiguous. The V gene lost 6 bases and the J gene lost 5 bases, with 5 bases spanning the gap. The CDR3 covers 11 residues. As DNA, the CDR3 is TGTGCCAGCAGCCCTCACAATGAGCAGTTCTTC. It is translated as CASSPHNEQFF.

The J gene is TRBJ2-1, the V gene TRBV28; D could derive from TRBD1 or TRBD2 (6 bases each). The CDR3 covers 16 residues. Germline CDR1 is MDHEN and CDR2 is SYDVKM. The ends were cut back, 6 bases at V and 10 bases at J, with 25 bases in the middle. CDR3 region: CASSKLQIRGGMEQFF. In DNA form, the CDR3 reads TGTGCCAGCAGCAAACTACAAATACGAGGGGGGATGGAGCAGTTCTTC.

V gene TRBV6-2 or TRBV6-3 combines with J gene TRBJ2-1; 12 bases align to TRBD2. The germline gives CDR1 MNHEY, CDR2 SVGEGT. The CDR3 is made up of 16 amino acids. V shed 5 bases, J shed 1 base, and the junction held 3 bases outside the gene matches. The CDR3 spells CASSGLAGRSYNEQFF. The CDR3 DNA sequence: TGTGCCAGCAGTGGACTAGCGGGAAGATCCTACAATGAGCAGTTCTTC.

This clonotype was picked up a small number of times. The rearrangement joins TRBV11-1 to TRBJ2-4; no definite D call. Germline CDR1 reads SGHAT; CDR2 reads FQDESV (reference sequence). With 3 bases removed from V and 6 bases from J, the gap between germline ends came to 18 bases. This CDR3 has 16 residues. The CDR3 spells CASSFRGPSHSNIQYF. The DNA for the CDR3 is TGTGCCAGCAGCTTTCGTGGTCCGTCTCATTCAAACATTCAGTACTTC. Full variable domain (missing parts from reference TRBV11-1 and TRBJ2-4): EAEVAQSPRYKITEKSQAVAFWCDPISGHATLYWYRQILGQGPELLVQFQDESVVDDSQLPKDRFSAERLKGVDSTLKIQPAELGDSAMYLCASSFRGPSHSNIQYFGAGTRLSVL.

The chain carries TRBV4-3 and TRBJ2-3, with 9 nucleotides matching TRBD2. The CDR3 has 17 residues. CDR1 is LGHNA and CDR2 is YSLEER in the germline V gene. The trim removed 1 base at V and 4 bases at J, leaving 9 bases unmatched. The CDR3 loop is CASSQVEASGISDTQYF. The CDR3 DNA follows: TGCGCCAGCAGCCAAGTAGAGGCTAGCGGGATCTCAGATACGCAGTATTTT.

This clonotype was picked up many times. J is TRBJ1-1 and V is TRBV12-3 or TRBV12-4; D is unresolved. V lost 3 bases and J lost 1, with 9 bases in between. This CDR3 is 14 amino acids long. CDR3 nucleotides: TGTGCCAGCAGTTTCAATCAGCGGAACACTGAAGCTTTCTTT. It encodes CASSFNQRNTEAFF.

This clonotype was seen at least ten times. This rearrangement joins TRBV27 to TRBJ2-4; possible D gene TRBD2, 6 bases. The V end was cut by 5 bases, the J end by 4 bases, with 9 bases between. CDR3 length equals 13 residues. Germline lookup yields CDR1 MNHEY and CDR2 SMNVEV (reference sequence). The CDR3, as DNA: TGTGCCAGCAGTGGGGGACTTAAAAACATTCAGTACTTC. Amino acid sequence: CASSGGLKNIQYF.

The V and J genes are TRBV11-2 and TRBJ2-1; D remains ambiguous. The CDR3 has 15 residues. Trimming removed 1 base from V and 0 bases from J, with 7 bases in between. Germline assignment: CDR1 SGHAT and CDR2 FQNNGV. The CDR3 bases are TGTGCCAGCAGCTTAGTGGTCGGCTCCTACAATGAGCAGTTCTTC. Translation gives CASSLVVGSYNEQFF. Drawing the rest from reference TRBV11-2 and TRBJ2-1, the complete variable domain is EAGVAQSPRYKIIEKRQSVAFWCNPISGHATLYWYQQILGQGPKLLIQFQNNGVVDDSQLPKDRFSAERLKGVDSTLKIQPAKLEDSAVYLCASSLVVGSYNEQFFGPGTRLTVL.

This clonotype was counted a few times. The chain is built from TRBV7-8 and TRBJ2-5; D is possibly TRBD2 (6 bases). This CDR3 comprises 14 residues. The germline CDR1 and CDR2 sequences are SGHVS and FQNEAQ. Between the trimmed V and J ends, which lost 5 bases and 4 bases, there was a span of 14 bases. The DNA of the CDR3 is TGTGCCAGCAGCACGCCCCGACTAGGAGAGACCCAGTACTTC. It specifies CASSTPRLGETQYF.

V and J are TRBV18 and TRBJ2-7; 11 positions match TRBD2. The CDR3 has 15 residues. Germline V lookup: CDR1 KGHSH, CDR2 LQKENI. Trimming cost V 3 bases and J 3 bases; bases outside gene matches: 4. The CDR3 DNA reads as TGTGCCAGCTCACCCTTCGGGACTAGCGGCTACGAGCAGTACTTC. Translating it yields CASSPFGTSGYEQYF.

This clonotype has only a few counts. V and J are TRBV4-2 and TRBJ1-1, with 8 bases aligning to TRBD1. CDR1 and CDR2 from the germline V gene are LGHNA and YNFKEQ. This CDR3 is 17 amino acids long. J gave up 1 base and V 0 bases, and 7 bases lay outside the gene matches. The CDR3, as DNA: TGTGCCAGCAGCCAAGATCTTTCGACAGGGGCGAACACTGAAGCTTTCTTT. It yields the protein CASSQDLSTGANTEAFF.